The 18 T cell receptor beta chains below were found in one sample sequenced in a study of cytomegalovirus exposure and HLA in healthy donors (dated by TCRdb to about 2017). Libraries were made using the immunoSEQ multiplex PCR assay. The multiplex PCR relied on a mix of 60 forward primers for TCR Vbeta segments and 13 reverse primers for TCR Jbeta segments. TCRdb provides this immuneACCESS table in a form limited to in-frame rearrangements. Some clones are lacking; in checked studies, under half of them reflect an unresolved V gene, and why the rest are absent is not known. The sample data list 110,000 to 150,000 clones, and roughly 80% of these were observed just once. The ten largest clones represent about 4.3% of the sample. Sequencing input: PBMCs. These TCRs come from a woman aged 35 to 49 in good health and CMV-seropositive.

This chain joins TRBV9 and TRBJ2-3; 11 bases line up with TRBD2. This CDR3 region has 16 residues. The trim removed 2 bases at V and 0 bases at J, leaving 2 bases unmatched. The germline V gene encodes CDR1 SGDLS and CDR2 YYNGEE. CDR3 bases: TGTGCCAGCAGCGTTAGCGGGAGGGCTAGCACAGATACGCAGTATTTT. Its translation: CASSVSGRASTDTQYF.

This clone was observed at least ten times. For the CDR3, the DNA is TGCGCCAGCAGCTCCGGACAGACCTACGAGCAGTACTTC. As protein: CASSSGQTYEQYF. V and J are TRBV5-1 and TRBJ2-7, with a possible D match to TRBD1 (6 bases). Germline V gene data show CDR1 as SGHRS and CDR2 as YFSETQ. The CDR3 totals 13 residues. Deletions cut 3 bases from V and 2 bases from J, with 9 bases between.

The chain couples TRBV7-9 to TRBJ2-2; D is unresolved. The CDR3 loop spans 13 amino acids. The germline V and J ends were trimmed by 3 bases and 4 bases, with 6 bases remaining between them. Looked up from germline, CDR1 is SEHNR and CDR2 is FQNEAQ (reference sequence). CDR3 loop: CASSFRSTGELFF. The CDR3 DNA sequence: TGTGCCAGCAGCTTTAGGAGCACCGGGGAGCTGTTTTTT.

A few counts support this clone. The J gene is TRBJ2-7, the V gene TRBV7-2; 10 bases match TRBD2. This CDR3 contains 14 residues. With V trimmed by 5 bases and J by 6 bases, 7 bases remained unmatched. Per the germline V gene, CDR1 is SGHTA and CDR2 is FQGNSA. This chain's CDR3 is CASSPGLAKGEQYF. In DNA form, the CDR3 reads TGTGCCAGCAGCCCGGGACTAGCGAAGGGCGAGCAGTACTTC.

This chain connects TRBV29-1 to TRBJ2-7; 12 bases map to TRBD1. CDR1 and CDR2 (germline): SQVTM, ANQGSEA. The CDR3 is 13 amino acids. V lost 7 bases and J lost 4; bases outside the gene matches: 5. CDR3 residues: CSAGTGGRYEQYF. CDR3 sequence (DNA): TGCAGCGCAGGGACAGGGGGCCGTTACGAGCAGTACTTC.

The V and J genes are TRBV18 and TRBJ2-7; D is uncertain. V lost 2 bases, J lost 0 bases, and 8 bases lay in between. The CDR3 contains 14 residues. Germline V gene data show CDR1 as KGHSH and CDR2 as LQKENI. This CDR3 is CASSPTESSYEQYF. The CDR3 nucleotides read TGTGCCAGCTCACCAACAGAGAGCTCCTACGAGCAGTACTTC. The entire variable domain, with the rest obtained from reference TRBV18 and TRBJ2-7, is as follows: NAGVMQNPRHLVRRRGQEARLRCSPMKGHSHVYWYRQLPEEGLKFMVYLQKENIIDESGMPKERFSAEFPKEGPSILRIQQVVRGDSAAYFCASSPTESSYEQYFGPGTRLTVT.

The chain employs TRBV10-3 and TRBJ1-1; D is unclear. The CDR3 spans 14 residues. V lost 2 bases and J 0 bases, leaving 7 bases between the germline ends. Germline loops: CDR1 ENHRY, CDR2 SYGVKD. The CDR3 protein is CAISETVMNTEAFF. The DNA of the CDR3 is TGTGCCATCAGTGAGACGGTAATGAACACTGAAGCTTTCTTT.

As for this clone: An end of the junction differs from the germline gene, which may be a read error. The rearrangement joins TRBV6-5 to TRBJ2-5; D may be TRBD2 (5 bases). The CDR3 runs to 15 residues. Germline CDR1 reads MNHEY; CDR2 reads SVGAGI. The CDR3 bases are TGTGCCAGCAGTTACCTCCCTGGAACAAGGGAGACCCGGTACTTC. It specifies CASSYLPGTRETRYF.

The gene calls are TRBV27 and TRBJ2-5, with D unclear. There are 14 residues in the CDR3. With 3 bases removed from V and 5 bases from J, the gap between germline ends came to 13 bases. CDR1 is MNHEY and CDR2 is SMNVEV in the germline V gene (reference sequence). CDR3 protein: CASSLSPYGETQYF. The CDR3, as DNA: TGTGCCAGCAGTTTGAGTCCCTACGGGGAGACCCAGTACTTC.

The V gene is TRBV28, the J gene TRBJ1-5, with TRBD1 identical over 8 bases. V dropped 5 bases and J dropped 7; count of bases not matched to a gene: 7. Germline values: CDR1 MDHEN, CDR2 SYDVKM. The CDR3 contains 14 residues. The CDR3 region has the DNA TGTGCCAGCAGTCTCGGACAGGGTAGACAGCCCCAGCATTTT. It codes for CASSLGQGRQPQHF. Full variable domain (rest looked up from reference TRBV28 and TRBJ1-5): DVKVTQSSRYLVKRTGEKVFLECVQDMDHENMFWYRQDPGLGLRLIYFSYDVKMKEKGDIPEGYSVSREKKERFSLILESASTNQTSMYLCASSLGQGRQPQHFGDGTRLSIL.

This rearrangement joins TRBV30 to TRBJ1-2; 8 positions agree with TRBD1. The trim removed 3 bases at V and 6 bases at J, leaving 9 bases unmatched. The CDR3 length is 14 residues. Germline V gene lookup returns CDR1 GTSNPN and CDR2 SVGIG (reference sequence). CDR3 sequence: CAWRPNWTGNGYTF. CDR3 DNA sequence: TGTGCCTGGAGGCCCAATTGGACAGGGAATGGCTACACCTTC. The variable domain in full, with the rest retrieved from reference TRBV30 and TRBJ1-2, is SQTIHQWPATLVQPVGSPLSLECTVEGTSNPNLYWYRQAAGRGLQLLFYSVGIGQISSEVPQNLSASRPQDRQFILSSKKLLLSDSGFYLCAWRPNWTGNGYTFGSGTRLTVV.

This clone has just a few counts. The chain is built from TRBV4-3 and TRBJ2-2; TRBD1 might be the D (6 bases). The length of the CDR3 is 15 residues. Trimming removed 1 base from V and 4 bases from J, with 10 bases in between. Germline loops: CDR1 LGHNA, CDR2 YSLEER. As DNA, the CDR3 is TGCGCCAGCAGCCAAGGAACAGGGTTCACCGGGGAGCTGTTTTTT. Amino acids: CASSQGTGFTGELFF.

CDR3: CASSTGLAGGSTDTQYF. In DNA form, the CDR3 reads TGCGCCAGCAGCACGGGACTAGCGGGGGGCAGCACAGATACGCAGTATTTT. V gene TRBV5-1 combines with J gene TRBJ2-3, with 15 nucleotides matching TRBD2. CDR1 and CDR2 (germline): SGHRS, YFSETQ. This CDR3 is 17 amino acids long. The J segment lost 0 bases and the V segment lost 4 bases, leaving 3 bases of the junction unmatched.

The chain joins TRBV28 to TRBJ2-5; 14 bases are a match to TRBD2. The V and J ends lost 6 bases and 5 bases, in that order; junction bases with no gene match: 8. Germline V lookup: CDR1 MDHEN, CDR2 SYDVKM. The CDR3 length is 16 residues. The CDR3 DNA follows: TGTGCCAGCAGCCAGACTAGCGGGAGGGCCTGGGAGACCCAGTACTTC. Residues: CASSQTSGRAWETQYF. Filled out from reference TRBV28 and TRBJ2-5, the complete variable domain reads DVKVTQSSRYLVKRTGEKVFLECVQDMDHENMFWYRQDPGLGLRLIYFSYDVKMKEKGDIPEGYSVSREKKERFSLILESASTNQTSMYLCASSQTSGRAWETQYFGPGTRLLVL.

The chain joins TRBV9 to TRBJ1-1; D is unclear. Trimming shortened V by 0 bases and J by 7 bases, and 13 bases separated the two germline ends. CDR1 is SGDLS and CDR2 is YYNGEE in the germline V gene. CDR3 length: 14 amino acids. The CDR3 region is CASSVVPGYNEAFF. The CDR3, as DNA: TGTGCCAGCAGCGTAGTACCCGGGTACAATGAAGCTTTCTTT.

About this clone itself: The sample carries other DNA sequences with the same CDR3. V is TRBV5-4 and J is TRBJ2-7, with TRBD2 as a possible D gene (5 bases). Trimming left V 4 bases short and J 7 bases short, with 12 bases between. Germline V gives CDR1 SGHNT, CDR2 YYREEE (reference sequence). This CDR3 spans 12 amino acids. As DNA, the CDR3 is TGTGCCAGCAGCATTCCAGGAGGAGAGCAGTACTTC. Its protein product is CASSIPGGEQYF.

This chain connects TRBV5-1 to TRBJ1-2; the D gene is possibly TRBD1 (5 bases). The germline V and J ends were trimmed by 4 bases and 0 bases, with 19 bases remaining between them. The CDR3 consists of 17 residues. Germline V gives CDR1 SGHRS, CDR2 YFSETQ. The CDR3 reads CASSLPRGTIPNYGYTF. The CDR3 coding sequence is TGCGCCAGCAGCCTGCCGCGGGGGACTATCCCTAACTATGGCTACACCTTC.

The V call is TRBV6-5, the J call TRBJ2-1; 7 nucleotides match TRBD1. CDR1 MNHEY and CDR2 SVGAGI come from the germline V gene. With 4 bases clipped from V and 3 bases from J, the junction kept 9 bases outside the gene matches. This CDR3 comprises 16 residues. CDR3 sequence: CASSSSARQGYNEQFF. In DNA, the CDR3 is TGTGCCAGCAGTTCCTCAGCACGACAGGGCTACAATGAGCAGTTCTTC.